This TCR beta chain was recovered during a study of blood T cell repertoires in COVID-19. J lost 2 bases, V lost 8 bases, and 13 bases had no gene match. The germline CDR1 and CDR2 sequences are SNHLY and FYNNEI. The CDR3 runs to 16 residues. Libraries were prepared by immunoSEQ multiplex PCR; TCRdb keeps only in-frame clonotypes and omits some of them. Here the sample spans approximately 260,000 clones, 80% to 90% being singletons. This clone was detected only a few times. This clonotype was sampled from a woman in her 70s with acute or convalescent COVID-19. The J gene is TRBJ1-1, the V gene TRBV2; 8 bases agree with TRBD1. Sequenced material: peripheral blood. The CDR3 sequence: CASLDGAGGYNTEAFF. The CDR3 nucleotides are TGTGCCAGCCTAGATGGGGCAGGGGGCTATAACACTGAAGCTTTCTTT.